Listed here are 32 T cell receptor beta chains from one sample, sequenced in a study of beta chain features in type 1 diabetes. Every bit of the isolated RNA underwent reverse transcription, so sequencing read expressed TCRB transcripts. Sequencing used immunoSEQ multiplex PCR; TCRdb keeps in-frame clones, though not all of them. The sample has around 100,000 clones; under 30% are singletons. Study-wide points: Within each of all four CD4+ subsets, Type 1 diabetes patients had TCRB CDR3s that were moderately but significantly shorter.

These receptors' targets are unknown. The sample comprised central memory CD4+ T cells from blood. The receptors stem from a woman younger than 35 with type 1 diabetes.

The chain links TRBV29-1 to TRBJ2-1; 8 bases match TRBD1. The V and J ends lost 5 bases and 8 bases, in that order; junction bases with no gene match: 5. Germline V gene data show CDR1 as SQVTM and CDR2 as ANQGSEA. CDR3 length: 12 residues. CDR3 in DNA: TGCAGCGTTCAGGGACAGGCCCATGAGCAGTTCTTC. Amino acid sequence: CSVQGQAHEQFF.

This clone has just a few counts. The rearrangement uses TRBV30 and TRBJ1-1; 8 bases align to TRBD1. The V and J ends lost 1 base and 6 bases, in that order; junction bases with no gene match: 10. From germline, CDR1 is GTSNPN and CDR2 SVGIG (reference sequence). CDR3 length: 15 amino acids. The CDR3 sequence is CAWSASGQGQPEAFF. Here the CDR3 DNA reads TGTGCCTGGAGTGCCTCCGGACAGGGCCAGCCTGAAGCTTTCTTT.

At least ten counts were recorded for this clone. The chain employs TRBV2 and TRBJ2-7; 8 nucleotides align to TRBD2. The CDR3 runs 13 residues. V shed 10 bases, J shed 7 bases, and the junction held 12 bases outside the gene matches. CDR1 is SNHLY, CDR2 FYNNEI, per germline. The CDR3 sequence is CANPRQRGGEQYF. The DNA for the CDR3 is TGTGCCAACCCTCGCCAACGGGGGGGAGAGCAGTACTTC. Looking up the rest from reference TRBV2 and TRBJ2-7 gives the full variable domain: EPEVTQTPSHQVTQMGQEVILRCVPISNHLYFYWYRQILGQKVEFLVSFYNNEISEKSEIFDDQFSVERPDGSNFTLKIRSTKLEDSAMYFCANPRQRGGEQYFGPGTRLTVT.

J is TRBJ2-3 and V is TRBV6-6; TRBD1 aligns across 9 bases. In germline, CDR1 is MNHNY, CDR2 SVGAGI (reference sequence). The ends lost 7 bases at V and 3 bases at J; junction bases unmatched: 5. This CDR3 is 14 amino acids long. In DNA, the CDR3 is TGTGCCAGCATTCAGGGACAGGGAACAGATACGCAGTATTTT. Translated: CASIQGQGTDTQYF.

V usage is TRBV28 and J usage is TRBJ1-1; 9 nucleotides line up with TRBD1. The trim removed 4 bases at V and 5 bases at J, leaving 2 bases unmatched. The CDR3 spans 13 residues. Germline V gene sequence: CDR1 MDHEN, CDR2 SYDVKM. DNA for the CDR3: TGTGCCAGCAGTTCCGGACAGGGGACTGAAGCTTTCTTT. Protein sequence: CASSSGQGTEAFF.

The chain employs TRBV5-1 and TRBJ2-1; TRBD1 matches 8 bases. CDR3 length equals 16 residues. V shed 2 bases and J 2 bases; nucleotides not matched to a gene: 6. In germline, CDR1 is SGHRS, CDR2 YFSETQ. CDR3 in amino acids: CASSLLTGVTYNEQFF. The CDR3 coding sequence is TGCGCCAGCAGCTTATTGACAGGGGTGACCTACAATGAGCAGTTCTTC. Combining the CDR3 with reference TRBV5-1 and TRBJ2-1 gives the whole variable domain KAGVTQTPRYLIKTRGQQVTLSCSPISGHRSVSWYQQTPGQGLQFLFEYFSETQRNKGNFPGRFSGRQFSNSRSEMNVSTLELGDSALYLCASSLLTGVTYNEQFFGPGTRLTVL.

This clone was seen only a few times. V usage is TRBV7-9 and J usage is TRBJ2-1, with 7 bases aligning to TRBD2. With 1 base clipped from V and 6 bases from J, the junction kept 15 bases outside the gene matches. CDR1 and CDR2 from the germline V gene are SEHNR and FQNEAQ (reference sequence). This CDR3 contains 18 residues. The chain's CDR3 is CASSLVGGGTTTSNEQFF. For the CDR3, the DNA is TGTGCCAGCAGCTTAGTAGGTGGCGGGACTACAACCTCCAATGAGCAGTTCTTC.

This clone was detected a few times. V usage is TRBV9 and J usage is TRBJ2-5, with D unclear. Germline V CDR1 and CDR2: SGDLS, YYNGEE. V was trimmed by 4 bases and J by 3 bases, leaving 10 bases between them. The CDR3 consists of 13 residues. The CDR3 nucleotides are TGTGCCAGCAGCTTCGGGTCAGAAGAGACCCAGTACTTC. It is translated as CASSFGSEETQYF. Full variable domain (outside the CDR3, taken from reference TRBV9 and TRBJ2-5): DSGVTQTPKHLITATGQRVTLRCSPRSGDLSVYWYQQSLDQGLQFLIQYYNGEERAKGNILERFSAQQFPDLHSELNLSSLELGDSALYFCASSFGSEETQYFGPGTRLLVL.

This clone came up a few times. This chain joins TRBV14 and TRBJ2-1, with 15 nucleotides matching TRBD2. The CDR3 is made up of 17 amino acids. In germline, CDR1 is SGHDN, CDR2 FVKESK. V shed 6 bases, J shed 7 bases, and the junction held 10 bases outside the gene matches. The CDR3 sequence: CASSHYGGTSGRNEQFF. Here the CDR3 DNA reads TGTGCCAGCAGTCACTATGGCGGGACTAGCGGGAGGAATGAGCAGTTCTTC.

The sample holds a few counts of this clone. The chain recombines TRBV25-1 with TRBJ1-2, with 9 bases matching TRBD1. J was trimmed by 8 bases and V by 0 bases; bases with no gene match: 10. The CDR3 has 16 amino acids. Per the germline V gene, CDR1 is MGHDK and CDR2 is SYGVNS. The CDR3 spells CASSEYPGTGFDGYTF. The CDR3 DNA sequence: TGTGCCAGCAGTGAATACCCCGGGACAGGGTTCGACGGCTACACCTTC.

V usage is TRBV6-5 and J usage is TRBJ1-5; perhaps TRBD1 as D (6 bases). V lost 6 bases and J 6 bases, leaving 18 bases between the germline ends. Germline CDR1 is MNHEY and CDR2 is SVGAGI. This CDR3 comprises 15 residues. The CDR3 sequence: CASSDHRGGSQPQHF. CDR3 bases: TGTGCCAGCAGCGACCATCGGGGGGGCTCTCAGCCCCAGCATTTT.

V is TRBV5-1 and J is TRBJ2-5; a possible D gene is TRBD2 (8 bases). The germline gives CDR1 SGHRS, CDR2 YFSETQ. V lost 2 bases and J 4 bases, leaving 15 bases between the germline ends. CDR3 length: 15 residues. CDR3 sequence: CASSLGGAGGETQYF. In DNA, the CDR3 is TGCGCCAGCAGCTTAGGGGGCGCGGGGGGAGAGACCCAGTACTTC.

This clone has a handful of counts. The V call is TRBV7-9, the J call TRBJ2-7; 11 nucleotides line up with TRBD2. CDR1 and CDR2 from the germline V gene are SEHNR and FQNEAQ (reference sequence). V lost 5 bases, J lost 4 bases, and 4 bases stayed unmatched. This CDR3 has 14 residues. For the CDR3, the DNA is TGTGCCAGCAGCCAGACTAGCGGGGCATACGAGCAGTACGTC. Protein product: CASSQTSGAYEQYV.

This clone was seen only a few times. The chain has TRBV5-6 and TRBJ2-1; 7 bases are shared with TRBD2. Germline V CDR1 and CDR2: SGHDT, YYEEEE. Trimming removed 2 bases from V and 7 bases from J; junction bases left unmatched: 6. There are 14 residues in the CDR3. DNA for the CDR3: TGTGCCAGCAGCTTTGGGGGGGGAGGAAATGAGCAGTTCTTC. It translates to CASSFGGGGNEQFF.

The V and J genes are TRBV12-5 and TRBJ2-7, with 7 bases that match TRBD2. V trimming: 0 bases; J trimming: 2 bases; junction bases outside the gene matches: 7. Germline values: CDR1 LGHNT, CDR2 FRNRAP. This CDR3 comprises 16 residues. CDR3 bases: TGTGCTAGTGGTTTGGTACGGGGAGGGGTTGCCTACGAGCAGTACGTC. Translation: CASGLVRGGVAYEQYV.

V and J are TRBV18 and TRBJ2-1; D is perhaps TRBD2 (7 bases). CDR3 length equals 14 residues. CDR1 and CDR2 (germline): KGHSH, LQKENI. With 3 bases removed from V and 13 bases from J, the gap between germline ends came to 19 bases. The CDR3 coding sequence is TGTGCCAGCTCACCCCCTAGCGGAGGGGGTGCTCAGTTCTTC. Translating it yields CASSPPSGGGAQFF.

In its sample, this clone was seen a few times. The DNA of the CDR3 is TGTGCCAGCAGCTTAGACCGACAGGTAGTGAACAATGAGCAGTTCTTC. Translating gives CASSLDRQVVNNEQFF. This chain links TRBV11-2 with TRBJ2-1; maybe TRBD1 (6 bases). V lost 0 bases and J 5 bases, leaving 14 bases between the germline ends. The CDR3 spans 16 residues. Germline V CDR1 and CDR2: SGHAT, FQNNGV.

V is TRBV9 and J is TRBJ2-1, with 8 bases identical to TRBD1. J was trimmed by 5 bases and V by 6 bases; bases with no gene match: 7. The CDR3 consists of 14 residues. CDR1 SGDLS and CDR2 YYNGEE come from the germline V gene. The chain's CDR3 is CASTSDRANNEQFF. CDR3 bases: TGTGCCAGCACCTCGGACAGGGCGAACAATGAGCAGTTCTTC. The full variable domain, rest sourced from reference TRBV9 and TRBJ2-1, is DSGVTQTPKHLITATGQRVTLRCSPRSGDLSVYWYQQSLDQGLQFLIQYYNGEERAKGNILERFSAQQFPDLHSELNLSSLELGDSALYFCASTSDRANNEQFFGPGTRLTVL.

The rearrangement links TRBV5-4 to TRBJ2-6; TRBD2 is a possible D gene (7 bases). The CDR3 sequence is 18 residues long. The V end was cut by 9 bases, the J end by 0 bases, with 22 bases between. Looked up from germline, CDR1 is SGHNT and CDR2 is YYREEE (reference sequence). The CDR3 reads CATTGGGGLYSGANVLTF. The CDR3 nucleotides are TGTGCCACCACGGGGGGAGGGGGGTTATACTCTGGGGCCAACGTCCTGACTTTC.

This clone showed up just a few times. The rearrangement uses TRBV10-1 and TRBJ2-3, with D uncertain. In germline, CDR1 is WNHNN, CDR2 SYGVQD (reference sequence). The CDR3 has 13 amino acids. V was clipped by 3 bases and J by 5 bases, with 9 bases between them. The CDR3 nucleotides read TGCGCCAGCAGTGACAGATTACAAGATACGCAGTATTTT. It specifies CASSDRLQDTQYF.

The chain combines TRBV29-1 with TRBJ1-2, with 8 bases matching TRBD1. The junction had 11 bases not matched to a gene; V was cut back by 7 bases and J by 1 base. This CDR3 is 15 amino acids long. The germline V gene encodes CDR1 SQVTM and CDR2 ANQGSEA. The CDR3 here is CSDAVTDRDNYGYTF. Written as DNA, the CDR3 is TGCAGCGATGCAGTAACGGACAGGGATAACTATGGCTACACCTTC.

DNA for the CDR3: TGCGCCAGCAGCTTGAGCCAGGGTGAAGGCTACACCTTC. Residues: CASSLSQGEGYTF. The chain couples TRBV5-1 to TRBJ1-2; D is possibly TRBD1 (5 bases). Trimming pared 1 base from V and 8 bases from J, leaving 12 bases between. The CDR3 is 13 amino acids. Germline CDR1 and CDR2: SGHRS and YFSETQ.

The chain links TRBV7-2 to TRBJ1-1, with 8 bases aligning to TRBD1. This CDR3 is built from 13 residues. Germline V gene sequence: CDR1 SGHTA, CDR2 FQGNSA. V was pared by 7 bases and J by 8 bases, with 9 bases of the junction left unmatched. Here the CDR3 reads CASKGRQGAEAFF. The CDR3 bases are TGTGCCAGCAAAGGGCGGCAGGGGGCGGAAGCTTTCTTT.

This clone was counted a few times. The rearrangement joins TRBV5-1 to TRBJ2-3, with D tentatively TRBD1 (5 bases). Germline CDR1 and CDR2: SGHRS and YFSETQ. Trimming left V 1 base short and J 7 bases short, with 13 bases between. This CDR3 region has 14 residues. The CDR3 spells CASSLPGSPNTQYF. CDR3 DNA: TGCGCCAGCAGCTTGCCAGGGTCCCCGAATACGCAGTATTTT.

This clone was observed a few times. The CDR3 bases are TGCGCCAGCAGCGCGGGACTAGCGGGCTACAATGAGCAGTTCTTC. This sequence encodes CASSAGLAGYNEQFF. V usage is TRBV5-1 and J usage is TRBJ2-1; 12 bases agree with TRBD2. With V trimmed by 4 bases and J by 3 bases, 2 bases remained unmatched. Germline CDR1 is SGHRS and CDR2 is YFSETQ. The CDR3 loop spans 15 amino acids.

This clone has more than one count but fewer than ten. The genes are TRBV15 and TRBJ2-1, with 9 nucleotides matching TRBD2. The CDR3 sequence is 17 residues long. Germline V gene data show CDR1 as LNHNV and CDR2 as YYDKDF (reference sequence). The trim removed 0 bases at V and 4 bases at J, leaving 7 bases unmatched. For the CDR3, the DNA is TGTGCCACCAGCAGAGATGCTGGCGCGGGAGGGTACAATGAGCAGTTCTTC. This codes for CATSRDAGAGGYNEQFF.

This chain connects TRBV7-2 to TRBJ2-3; 10 bases fit TRBD2. CDR3 size: 18 residues. The V gene end was trimmed by 6 bases and the J gene end by 1 base; junction bases not matched to a gene: 13. CDR1 and CDR2 (germline): SGHTA, FQGNSA. CDR3 sequence: CASSREASGRGGTDTQYF. Here the CDR3 DNA reads TGTGCCAGCAGTCGGGAGGCTAGCGGGAGAGGGGGCACAGATACGCAGTATTTT.

The rearrangement joins TRBV30 to TRBJ1-2, with D tentatively TRBD1 (5 bases). CDR3 size: 15 residues. The germline CDR1 and CDR2 sequences are GTSNPN and SVGIG (reference sequence). Trimming cost V 0 bases and J 7 bases, with 18 bases left between them. The CDR3 spells CAWSVTRRGEGGYTF. The CDR3 nucleotides read TGTGCCTGGAGTGTAACCAGGAGGGGTGAGGGTGGCTACACCTTC.

This sequence joins TRBV7-2 and TRBJ2-4, with D perhaps matching TRBD2 (6 bases). This CDR3 comprises 15 residues. CDR1 and CDR2 from the germline V gene are SGHTA and FQGNSA. V was trimmed by 5 bases and J by 3 bases, leaving 14 bases between them. The CDR3 DNA reads as TGTGCCAGCAGCCTCACTAGCTCTGGCAAAAACATTCAGTACTTC. This gives the protein CASSLTSSGKNIQYF.

This clone was counted a few times. J is TRBJ1-4 and V is TRBV6-1; no clear D. The CDR3 is made up of 13 amino acids. CDR1 and CDR2 (germline): MNHNS, SASEGT. Between the trimmed V and J ends, which lost 4 bases and 4 bases, there was a span of 7 bases. This CDR3 is CASSVEHNEKLFF. Written as DNA, the CDR3 is TGTGCCAGCAGTGTGGAGCATAATGAAAAACTGTTTTTT.

The V and J genes are TRBV6-4 and TRBJ2-2, with D possibly matching TRBD2 (7 bases). CDR1 MRHNA and CDR2 SNTAGT come from the germline V gene. Trimming removed 1 base at V and 6 bases at J, with 12 bases between. The CDR3 length is 15 residues. The CDR3 nucleotides read TGTGCCAGCAGTGACTGGGGGGGGGCGCCCGGGGAGCTGTTTTTT. Its protein product is CASSDWGGAPGELFF.

This clone was observed a handful of times. V gene TRBV7-6 combines with J gene TRBJ2-1; TRBD2 agrees at 9 bases. This CDR3 is built from 15 residues. V lost 1 base to trimming and J lost 6 bases; unmatched junction nucleotides: 4. Germline V CDR1 and CDR2: SGHVS, FNYEAQ. In DNA, the CDR3 is TGTGCCAGCAGCTTAGGACTAGCGGCAACCAATGAGCAGTTCTTC. Amino acids: CASSLGLAATNEQFF.